These T cell receptor beta chains were read from a single sample in a study of cytomegalovirus exposure and HLA in healthy donors. Using immunoSEQ multiplex PCR, the repertoire was profiled, and TCRdb retains in-frame clones only, with some absent. The sample lists about 110,000 clones; over 55% were seen once. The sequencing input was PBMCs. These receptors were obtained from a female donor in good health and CMV-seronegative. Each CDR3 is given with its conserved first and last residue. D genes are given only for firm matches. Not all rows give a size; the values are once, few, many and, for expanded clones, a class.

v_gene: TRBV7-9
j_gene: TRBJ2-6
d_gene: TRBD1
abundance: .
CDR3aa: CASSLVPGGAPGANVLTF
CDR3nt: TGTGCCAGCAGCTTAGTGCCAGGGGGCGCTCCCGGGGCCAACGTCCTGACTTTC

v_gene: TRBV19
j_gene: TRBJ2-4
d_gene: .
abundance: few
CDR3aa: CASSLLGRGSKNIQYF
CDR3nt: TGTGCCAGTAGTCTTTTGGGACGGGGGTCCAAAAACATTCAGTACTTC

v_gene: TRBV4-3
j_gene: TRBJ1-1
d_gene: TRBD1
abundance: .
CDR3aa: CASSQERGQPYTEAFF
CDR3nt: TGCGCCAGCAGCCAAGAAAGGGGGCAACCCTACACTGAAGCTTTCTTT

v_gene: TRBV5-1
j_gene: TRBJ2-2
d_gene: TRBD2
abundance: .
CDR3aa: CASSLRGTSELGRGTGELFF
CDR3nt: TGCGCCAGCAGCCTCAGGGGGACTAGCGAGCTTGGGCGGGGCACCGGGGAGCTGTTTTTT

v_gene: TRBV15
j_gene: TRBJ2-1
d_gene: TRBD2
abundance: .
CDR3aa: CATSRTSGRAYEQFF
CDR3nt: TGTGCCACCAGCAGGACTAGCGGGAGGGCCTATGAGCAGTTCTTC

v_gene: TRBV7-6
j_gene: TRBJ2-3
d_gene: TRBD2
abundance: .
CDR3aa: CASSLAGFREVYF
CDR3nt: TGTGCCAGCAGCTTAGCTGGGTTCCGGGAGGTGTATTTT

v_gene: TRBV6-9
j_gene: TRBJ2-7
d_gene: TRBD2
abundance: .
CDR3aa: CASTLAGRSYEQYF
CDR3nt: TGTGCCAGCACTCTAGCGGGTCGCTCCTACGAGCAGTACTTC

v_gene: TRBV13
j_gene: TRBJ1-1
d_gene: .
abundance: .
CDR3aa: CASSPGLNTEAFF
CDR3nt: TGTGCCAGCAGCCCCGGACTCAACACTGAAGCTTTCTTT

v_gene: TRBV7-7
j_gene: TRBJ2-3
d_gene: .
abundance: .
CDR3aa: CASSLTGISTDTQYF
CDR3nt: TGTGCTAGCAGCCTTACCGGGATCAGCACAGATACGCAGTATTTT

v_gene: TRBV27
j_gene: TRBJ2-7
d_gene: .
abundance: once
CDR3aa: CASSWSHGEGRGQYEQYF
CDR3nt: TGTGCCAGCAGTTGGTCCCACGGGGAGGGCAGGGGGCAGTACGAGCAGTACTTC

v_gene: TRBV5-4
j_gene: TRBJ2-6
d_gene: TRBD2
abundance: .
CDR3aa: CASSPGGAGANVLTF
CDR3nt: TGTGCCAGCAGCCCCGGGGGGGCTGGGGCCAACGTCCTGACTTTC

v_gene: TRBV27
j_gene: TRBJ2-7
d_gene: TRBD2
abundance: .
CDR3aa: CASSPAGGGSLNEQYF
CDR3nt: TGTGCCAGCAGTCCCGCGGGGGGCGGGAGCTTAAACGAGCAGTACTTC

v_gene: TRBV7-8
j_gene: TRBJ2-7
d_gene: TRBD2
abundance: .
CDR3aa: CASSLAGTSGQAYEQYF
CDR3nt: TGTGCCAGCAGCTTAGCGGGGACTAGCGGCCAGGCCTACGAGCAGTACTTC

v_gene: TRBV6-1
j_gene: TRBJ2-7
d_gene: TRBD1
abundance: .
CDR3aa: CASSEAGTAYEQYF
CDR3nt: TGTGCCAGCAGTGAGGCCGGGACAGCCTACGAGCAGTACTTC

v_gene: TRBV29-1
j_gene: TRBJ2-2
d_gene: TRBD1
abundance: few
CDR3aa: CSVGGTGTNTGELFF
CDR3nt: TGCAGCGTTGGAGGGACAGGGACGAACACCGGGGAGCTGTTTTTT

v_gene: TRBV12-1
j_gene: TRBJ2-7
d_gene: .
abundance: few
CDR3aa: CASSFRRGGAWTYEQYF
CDR3nt: TGTGCCAGCAGCTTCCGTCGAGGGGGCGCGTGGACCTACGAGCAGTACTTC

v_gene: TRBV10-3
j_gene: TRBJ2-7
d_gene: TRBD2
abundance: .
CDR3aa: CAARLAGSDEQYF
CDR3nt: TGTGCCGCCCGACTAGCGGGATCCGACGAGCAGTACTTC

v_gene: TRBV29-1
j_gene: TRBJ1-1
d_gene: .
abundance: .
CDR3aa: CSVEDPGNTEAFF
CDR3nt: TGCAGCGTTGAAGATCCAGGGAACACTGAAGCTTTCTTT

v_gene: TRBV5-4
j_gene: TRBJ2-1
d_gene: TRBD2
abundance: .
CDR3aa: CASSSALTSGRGEQFF
CDR3nt: TGTGCCAGCAGCTCGGCCCTGACTAGCGGGAGGGGGGAGCAGTTCTTC

v_gene: TRBV4-2
j_gene: TRBJ2-7
d_gene: .
abundance: .
CDR3aa: CASSQGPEQLGNEQYF
CDR3nt: TGTGCCAGCAGCCAAGGACCCGAACAGTTGGGTAACGAGCAGTACTTC

v_gene: TRBV5-5
j_gene: TRBJ2-1
d_gene: TRBD1
abundance: .
CDR3aa: CASSQGQGGYNEQFF
CDR3nt: TGTGCCAGCAGCCAGGGACAGGGGGGCTACAATGAGCAGTTCTTC

v_gene: TRBV9
j_gene: TRBJ2-3
d_gene: TRBD1
abundance: .
CDR3aa: CASRQGSTDTQYF
CDR3nt: TGTGCCAGCAGACAGGGGAGCACAGATACGCAGTATTTT

v_gene: TRBV18
j_gene: TRBJ1-5
d_gene: TRBD1
abundance: .
CDR3aa: CASSGETGGNNQPQHF
CDR3nt: TGTGCCAGCTCAGGGGAGACAGGGGGCAACAATCAGCCCCAGCATTTT

v_gene: TRBV10-3
j_gene: TRBJ1-5
d_gene: .
abundance: .
CDR3aa: CAISERQASNQPQHF
CDR3nt: TGTGCCATCAGCGAAAGACAGGCTAGCAATCAGCCCCAGCATTTT

v_gene: TRBV7-9
j_gene: TRBJ2-1
d_gene: .
abundance: once
CDR3aa: CASSLATTRHDNEQFF
CDR3nt: TGTGCCAGCAGCTTAGCCACGACTAGACATGACAATGAGCAGTTCTTC

v_gene: TRBV4-1
j_gene: TRBJ1-1
d_gene: TRBD1
abundance: few
CDR3aa: CASSRGQENTEAFF
CDR3nt: TGCGCCAGCAGCCGGGGACAGGAGAACACTGAAGCTTTCTTT

v_gene: TRBV11-1
j_gene: TRBJ1-1
d_gene: .
abundance: .
CDR3aa: CASSHPDSLAFF
CDR3nt: TGTGCCAGCAGCCACCCGGACAGTTTGGCTTTCTTT

v_gene: TRBV6-5
j_gene: TRBJ2-7
d_gene: TRBD2
abundance: once
CDR3aa: CASSRGGWNEQYF
CDR3nt: TGTGCCAGCAGTAGGGGAGGGTGGAACGAGCAGTACTTC

v_gene: TRBV10-1
j_gene: TRBJ2-2
d_gene: .
abundance: .
CDR3aa: CASSAVGEGTGELFF
CDR3nt: TGCGCCAGCAGTGCGGTGGGAGAAGGGACCGGGGAGCTGTTTTTT

v_gene: TRBV23-1
j_gene: TRBJ1-4
d_gene: .
abundance: few
CDR3aa: CASSQIPRATNEKLFF
CDR3nt: TGCGCCAGCAGTCAAATCCCGAGGGCCACTAATGAAAAACTGTTTTTT

v_gene: TRBV18
j_gene: TRBJ1-5
d_gene: TRBD1
abundance: .
CDR3aa: CASSLGTADSNQPQHF
CDR3nt: TGTGCCAGCTCACTCGGGACAGCTGATAGCAATCAGCCCCAGCATTTT

v_gene: TRBV7-2
j_gene: TRBJ2-7
d_gene: TRBD2
abundance: .
CDR3aa: CASSLAGGPSYEQYF
CDR3nt: TGTGCCAGCAGCCTAGCGGGAGGGCCCTCCTACGAGCAGTACTTC

v_gene: TRBV2
j_gene: TRBJ2-2
d_gene: .
abundance: .
CDR3aa: CASLLTRTGLGGGELFF
CDR3nt: TGTGCCAGCCTCCTTACCCGTACAGGGTTGGGCGGCGGGGAGCTGTTTTTT

v_gene: TRBV28
j_gene: TRBJ2-7
d_gene: .
abundance: .
CDR3aa: CASRPQTGAYEQYF
CDR3nt: TGTGCCAGCAGACCGCAGACAGGAGCCTACGAGCAGTACTTC

v_gene: TRBV5-6
j_gene: TRBJ2-3
d_gene: TRBD1
abundance: few
CDR3aa: CASSLQGATDTQYF
CDR3nt: TGTGCCAGCAGCTTGCAGGGGGCGACAGATACGCAGTATTTT

v_gene: TRBV11-3
j_gene: TRBJ2-3
d_gene: TRBD2
abundance: few
CDR3aa: CASSSGTSGFGTDTQYF
CDR3nt: TGTGCCAGCAGCTCCGGGACTAGCGGGTTCGGCACAGATACGCAGTATTTT

v_gene: TRBV6-1
j_gene: TRBJ2-3
d_gene: TRBD2
abundance: once
CDR3aa: CASSSGRGTDTQYF
CDR3nt: TGTGCCAGCTCCAGCGGGAGGGGGACAGATACGCAGTATTTT

v_gene: TRBV29-1
j_gene: TRBJ1-5
d_gene: TRBD1
abundance: few
CDR3aa: CSVTTGASNQPQHF
CDR3nt: TGCAGCGTAACCACAGGGGCCAGCAATCAGCCCCAGCATTTT

v_gene: TRBV5-1
j_gene: TRBJ2-1
d_gene: TRBD2
abundance: .
CDR3aa: CASSFMSGTSSNEQFF
CDR3nt: TGCGCCAGCAGCTTTATGTCCGGGACTAGCAGCAATGAGCAGTTCTTC

v_gene: TRBV5-5
j_gene: TRBJ2-7
d_gene: TRBD2
abundance: .
CDR3aa: CASSLGLAGAEQYF
CDR3nt: TGTGCCAGCAGCTTGGGGCTAGCGGGAGCCGAGCAGTACTTC

v_gene: TRBV30
j_gene: TRBJ2-3
d_gene: TRBD2
abundance: .
CDR3aa: CAWSRGTSGRGGTDTQYF
CDR3nt: TGTGCCTGGAGTAGGGGGACTAGCGGGAGGGGCGGCACAGATACGCAGTATTTT

v_gene: TRBV11-1
j_gene: TRBJ2-1
d_gene: TRBD2
abundance: few
CDR3aa: CASTLKAGVSNEQFF
CDR3nt: TGTGCCAGCACCCTAAAGGCGGGAGTAAGCAATGAGCAGTTCTTC

v_gene: TRBV30
j_gene: TRBJ2-5
d_gene: .
abundance: .
CDR3aa: CAWRSKSQETQYF
CDR3nt: TGTGCCTGGCGGTCAAAAAGTCAAGAGACCCAGTACTTC

v_gene: TRBV5-1
j_gene: TRBJ2-5
d_gene: .
abundance: .
CDR3aa: CASSLGSGNQETQYF
CDR3nt: TGCGCCAGCAGCTTGGGTAGCGGTAACCAAGAGACCCAGTACTTC

v_gene: TRBV2
j_gene: TRBJ1-5
d_gene: .
abundance: .
CDR3aa: CASSIRSQGAQHF
CDR3nt: TGTGCCAGCAGTATCAGGTCCCAAGGGGCCCAGCATTTT

v_gene: TRBV7-2
j_gene: TRBJ2-1
d_gene: TRBD2
abundance: .
CDR3aa: CASSPLAGVSYNEQFF
CDR3nt: TGTGCCAGCAGCCCCCTAGCGGGAGTCTCCTACAATGAGCAGTTCTTC

v_gene: TRBV7-3
j_gene: TRBJ2-7
d_gene: .
abundance: once
CDR3aa: CASSATGGVLDEQYF
CDR3nt: TGTGCCAGCAGCGCAACAGGTGGGGTTTTGGACGAGCAGTACTTC

v_gene: TRBV18
j_gene: TRBJ2-1
d_gene: TRBD1
abundance: few
CDR3aa: CASSLNRGNSYNEQFF
CDR3nt: TGTGCCAGCTCATTGAACAGGGGGAACTCCTACAATGAGCAGTTCTTC